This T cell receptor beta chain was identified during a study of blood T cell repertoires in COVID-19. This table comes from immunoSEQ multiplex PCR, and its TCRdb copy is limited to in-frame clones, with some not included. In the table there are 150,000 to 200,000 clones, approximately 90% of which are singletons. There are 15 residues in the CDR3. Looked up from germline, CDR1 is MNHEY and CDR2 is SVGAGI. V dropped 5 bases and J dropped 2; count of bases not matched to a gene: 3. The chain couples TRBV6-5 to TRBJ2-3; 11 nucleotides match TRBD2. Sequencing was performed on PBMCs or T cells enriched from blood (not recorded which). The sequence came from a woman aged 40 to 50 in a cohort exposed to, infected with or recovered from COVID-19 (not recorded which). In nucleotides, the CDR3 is TGTGCCAGCAGTAGGACTAGCGGGTACACAGATACGCAGTATTTT. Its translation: CASSRTSGYTDTQYF.